The next 11 T cell receptor beta chains were all read from a single sample in a study of identical twins. MiXCR, applied by TCRdb to the 5' RACE reads, yields one record per CDR3 protein. The sample holds approximately 490,000 distinct CDR3 sequences, around 20% seen once. The data were also submitted as part of a second study, on yellow fever vaccine responses in identical twins.

The specimen sequenced was CD4+ T cells sorted from blood. These receptors came from a woman aged 18-29 years in good health.

This clonotype was seen more than once but under ten times. The V gene is TRBV5-1, the J gene TRBJ2-2; D is unresolved. Germline V gene lookup returns CDR1 SGHRS and CDR2 YFSETQ. The CDR3 sequence is 16 residues long. V was clipped by 0 bases and J by 4 bases, with 13 bases between them. The DNA for the CDR3 is TGCGCCAGCAGCTTGGGCCGGCCCATGGGCACCGGGGAGCTGTTTTTT. This encodes CASSLGRPMGTGELFF.

This clonotype showed up many times. The chain combines TRBV7-8 with TRBJ2-7; the D gene is possibly TRBD2 (7 bases). Germline-derived CDR1 and CDR2 are SGHVS and FQNEAQ. Trimming shortened V by 1 base and J by 4 bases, and 14 bases separated the two germline ends. This CDR3 comprises 15 residues. In nucleotides, the CDR3 is TGTGCCAGCAGCTTAGGGGTCGGGGGGCGATACGAGCAGTACTTC. Amino acids: CASSLGVGGRYEQYF.

This clonotype has only a few counts. This chain uses TRBV20-1 with TRBJ2-2; a weak D match, TRBD2 (6 bases). CDR3 length equals 14 residues. Germline loops: CDR1 DFQATT, CDR2 SNEGSKA (reference sequence). The ends were cut back, 1 base at V and 4 bases at J, with 10 bases in the middle. CDR3 region: CSARGRETTGELFF. As DNA, the CDR3 is TGCAGTGCTAGAGGACGGGAGACCACCGGGGAGCTGTTTTTT.

The chain employs TRBV7-2 and TRBJ2-1; D possibly corresponds to TRBD1 (5 bases). Germline CDR1 and CDR2: SGHTA and FQGNSA. The ends were cut back, 2 bases at V and 11 bases at J, with 16 bases in the middle. The CDR3 is made up of 14 amino acids. CDR3 nucleotide sequence: TGTGCCAGCAGCTTACCGACCTTATCAGGGAAGCAGTTCTTC. Protein product: CASSLPTLSGKQFF.

This chain uses TRBV18 with TRBJ2-1; 10 bases fit TRBD2. CDR1 is KGHSH and CDR2 is LQKENI in the germline V gene. V shed 6 bases and J 9 bases; nucleotides not matched to a gene: 11. There are 15 residues in the CDR3. CDR3 in DNA: TGTGCCAGCTCCCCTAAGGAGCGGGAGGGAGGTGAGCAGTTCTTC. This codes for CASSPKEREGGEQFF.

This clonotype was detected only a few times. V is TRBV7-2 and J is TRBJ2-1, with D uncertain. Trimming removed 1 base at V and 13 bases at J, with 11 bases between. Germline loops: CDR1 SGHTA, CDR2 FQGNSA. The CDR3 runs 12 residues. CDR3 nucleotide sequence: TGTGCCAGCAGCTTAGTTTTCATGTCCCAGTTCTTC. Its translation is CASSLVFMSQFF.

This chain joins TRBV5-1 and TRBJ2-1; D is ambiguous. V lost 10 bases to trimming and J lost 1 base, with 15 bases between them. Germline CDR1 and CDR2: SGHRS and YFSETQ. This CDR3 comprises 14 residues. This chain's CDR3 is CACQFPGSYNEQFF. The CDR3 DNA sequence: TGCGCCTGCCAGTTTCCGGGTTCCTACAATGAGCAGTTCTTC.

The sample holds a few counts of this clonotype. The V call is TRBV3-1, the J call TRBJ2-2, with D possibly being TRBD2 (6 bases). The germline V gene encodes CDR1 LGHDT and CDR2 YNNKEL (reference sequence). The CDR3 is made up of 15 amino acids. V lost 2 bases to trimming and J lost 7 bases, with 14 bases between them. CDR3: CASSQYTPGGGELFF. The CDR3 coding sequence is TGTGCCAGCAGCCAATACACTCCCGGGGGCGGGGAGCTGTTTTTT. The full variable domain, in which reference TRBV3-1 and TRBJ2-2 provide the parts outside the CDR3, is DTAVSQTPKYLVTQMGNDKSIKCEQNLGHDTMYWYKQDSKKFLKIMFSYNNKELIINETVPNRFSPKSPDKAHLNLHINSLELGDSAVYFCASSQYTPGGGELFFGEGSRLTVL.

V is TRBV20-1 and J is TRBJ1-1, with 11 bases lining up with TRBD1. V lost 4 bases and J lost 5; bases outside the gene matches: 9. CDR3 length: 15 amino acids. The germline V gene encodes CDR1 DFQATT and CDR2 SNEGSKA (reference sequence). The CDR3 here is CSAISPGTGGTEAFF. In DNA, the CDR3 is TGCAGTGCTATCTCCCCCGGGACAGGGGGAACTGAAGCTTTCTTT.

This clonotype has a handful of counts. This sequence joins TRBV5-1 and TRBJ2-2; D is unclear. CDR3 length equals 16 residues. Germline V CDR1 and CDR2: SGHRS, YFSETQ. V was clipped by 0 bases and J by 0 bases, with 9 bases between them. CDR3 coding DNA: TGCGCCAGCAGCTTGGGGTCGGCAGCGAACACCGGGGAGCTGTTTTTT. Translation gives CASSLGSAANTGELFF.

The chain is built from TRBV5-1 and TRBJ1-1; TRBD1 matches 7 bases. Germline trimming cut 3 bases from V and 3 bases from J; bases unmatched to any gene: 14. The CDR3 length is 17 residues. Germline CDR1 SGHRS, CDR2 YFSETQ. CDR3 in DNA: TGCGCCAGCAGCTCTAAGGGACAGCCCAGGGAGTACACTGAAGCTTTCTTT. It is translated as CASSSKGQPREYTEAFF.